This note documents a single T cell receptor beta chain sequence. This clone's antigen is unknown. Base qualities are missing; no much larger clone stands one base away. The sample belongs to a study of T cell changes during pregnancy in multiple sclerosis (dated by TCRdb to between 2018 and 2021). Background on the whole study: Changes in the T cell repertoire over the course of pregnancy were examined in this study in women with multiple sclerosis.

Library preparation employed the immunoSEQ multiplex PCR assay. Imported from immuneACCESS, the table was reduced by TCRdb to in-frame sequences with V and J called. These copies leave out some clones; in studies compared against another copy, an unresolved V gene accounts for under half, and the cause of the remainder is not known. This sample gives tens of thousands of clones in total; 90% of them show up just once. Roughly 5.4% of the sample belongs to the ten largest clones. At the junction V is shortened by 2 bases and J by 1 base, with 6 bases in between. From the germline V gene (reference sequence), CDR1 is MNHEY and CDR2 is SMNVEV. The CDR3 sequence holds 14 residues, the cysteine and phenylalanine included. Kept here is only the CDR3 DNA, which spans 42 bases and is read in frame from base 1.

The sequence joins TRBV27 to TRBJ2-1; a tentative D call is TRBD2 (5 bases match). The TCR sequence derives from a female donor in good health, enrolled as a control in a pregnancy study. The material sequenced was peripheral blood, taken in the third trimester of pregnancy. The CDR3 here reads CASSLPGSYNEQFF. DNA sequence: TGTGCCAGCAGTTTACCGGGATCCTACAATGAGCAGTTCTTC.